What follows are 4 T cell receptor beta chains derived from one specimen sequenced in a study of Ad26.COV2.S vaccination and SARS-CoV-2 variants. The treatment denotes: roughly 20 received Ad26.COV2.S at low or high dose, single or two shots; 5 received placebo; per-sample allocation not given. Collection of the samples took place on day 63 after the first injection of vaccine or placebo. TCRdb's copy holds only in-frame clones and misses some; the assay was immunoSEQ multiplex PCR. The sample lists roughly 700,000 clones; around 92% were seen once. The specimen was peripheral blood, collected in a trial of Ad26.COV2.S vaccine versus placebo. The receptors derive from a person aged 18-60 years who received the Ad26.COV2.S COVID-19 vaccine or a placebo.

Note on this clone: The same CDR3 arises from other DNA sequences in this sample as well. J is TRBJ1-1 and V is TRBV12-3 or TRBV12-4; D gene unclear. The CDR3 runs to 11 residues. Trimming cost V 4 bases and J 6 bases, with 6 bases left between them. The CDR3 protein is CASSSGAEAFF. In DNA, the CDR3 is TGTGCCAGCAGTTCGGGTGCTGAAGCTTTCTTT.

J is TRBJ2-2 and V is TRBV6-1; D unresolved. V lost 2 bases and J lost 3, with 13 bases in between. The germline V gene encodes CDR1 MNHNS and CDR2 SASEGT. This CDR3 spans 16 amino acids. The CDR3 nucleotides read TGTGCCAGCAGTGAAAGGCCCTGGGATCACACCGGGGAGCTGTTTTTT. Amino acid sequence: CASSERPWDHTGELFF.

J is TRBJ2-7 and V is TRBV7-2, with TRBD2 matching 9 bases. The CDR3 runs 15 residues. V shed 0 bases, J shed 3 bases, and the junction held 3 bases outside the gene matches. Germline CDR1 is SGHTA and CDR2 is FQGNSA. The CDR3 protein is CASSLATSGLYEQYF. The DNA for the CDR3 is TGTGCCAGCAGCTTAGCGACTAGCGGCCTCTACGAGCAGTACTTC.

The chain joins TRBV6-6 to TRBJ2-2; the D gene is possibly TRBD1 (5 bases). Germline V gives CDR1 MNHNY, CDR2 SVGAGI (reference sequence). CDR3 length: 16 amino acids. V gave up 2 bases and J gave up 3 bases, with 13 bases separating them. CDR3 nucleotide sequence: TGTGCCAGCAGTTACAGGGCAGGGTGGGACACCGGGGAGCTGTTTTTT. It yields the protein CASSYRAGWDTGELFF.